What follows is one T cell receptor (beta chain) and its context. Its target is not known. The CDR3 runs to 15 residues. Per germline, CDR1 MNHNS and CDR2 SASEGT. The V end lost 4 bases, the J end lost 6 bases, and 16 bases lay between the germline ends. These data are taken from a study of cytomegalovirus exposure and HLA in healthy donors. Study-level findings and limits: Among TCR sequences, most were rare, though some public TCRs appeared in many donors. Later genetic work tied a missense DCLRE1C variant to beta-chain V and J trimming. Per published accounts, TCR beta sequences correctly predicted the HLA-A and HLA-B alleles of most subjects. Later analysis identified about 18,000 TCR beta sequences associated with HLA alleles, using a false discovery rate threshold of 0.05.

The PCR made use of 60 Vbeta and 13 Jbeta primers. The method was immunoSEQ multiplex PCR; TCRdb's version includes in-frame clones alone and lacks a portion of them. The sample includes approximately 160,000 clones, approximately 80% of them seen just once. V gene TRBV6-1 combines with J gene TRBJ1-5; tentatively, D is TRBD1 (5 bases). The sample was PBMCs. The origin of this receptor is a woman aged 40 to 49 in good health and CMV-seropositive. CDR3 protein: CASSGGSGMGQPQHF. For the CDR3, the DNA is TGTGCCAGCAGTGGTGGATCAGGGATGGGTCAGCCCCAGCATTTT.